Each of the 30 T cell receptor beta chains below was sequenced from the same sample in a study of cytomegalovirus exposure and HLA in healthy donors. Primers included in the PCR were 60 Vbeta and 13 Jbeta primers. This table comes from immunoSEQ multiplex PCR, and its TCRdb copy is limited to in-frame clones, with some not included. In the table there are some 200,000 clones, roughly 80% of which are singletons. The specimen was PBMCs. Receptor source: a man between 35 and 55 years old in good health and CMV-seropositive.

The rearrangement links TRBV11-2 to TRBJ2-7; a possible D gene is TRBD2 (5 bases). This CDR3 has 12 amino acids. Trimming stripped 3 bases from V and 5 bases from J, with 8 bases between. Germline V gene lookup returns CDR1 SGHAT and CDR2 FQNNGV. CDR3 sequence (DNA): TGTGCCAGCAGCTTGCGGGTCGACGAGCAGTACTTC. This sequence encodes CASSLRVDEQYF.

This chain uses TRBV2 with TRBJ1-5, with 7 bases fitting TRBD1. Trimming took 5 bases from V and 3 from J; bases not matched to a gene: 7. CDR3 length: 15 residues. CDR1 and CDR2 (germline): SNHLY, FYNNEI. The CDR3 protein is CASSTGATFNQPQHF. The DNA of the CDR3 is TGTGCCAGCAGTACAGGGGCGACCTTCAATCAGCCCCAGCATTTT.

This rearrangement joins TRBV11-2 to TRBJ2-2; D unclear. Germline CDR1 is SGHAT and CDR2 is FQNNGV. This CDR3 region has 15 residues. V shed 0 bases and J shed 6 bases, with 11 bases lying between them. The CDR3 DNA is TGTGCCAGCAGCTTAGAAGAGGTGGCGGCCGGGGAGCTGTTTTTT. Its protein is CASSLEEVAAGELFF.

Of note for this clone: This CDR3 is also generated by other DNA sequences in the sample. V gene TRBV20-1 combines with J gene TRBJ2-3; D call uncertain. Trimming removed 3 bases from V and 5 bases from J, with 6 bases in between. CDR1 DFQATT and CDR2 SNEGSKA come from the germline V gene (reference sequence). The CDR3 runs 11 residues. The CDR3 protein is CSASSGDTQYF. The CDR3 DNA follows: TGCAGTGCTAGTTCGGGAGATACGCAGTATTTT.

The CDR3 coding sequence is TGTGCCAGCAGTTCCACAGGGGCAACTAATGAAAAACTGTTTTTT. Protein sequence: CASSSTGATNEKLFF. V gene TRBV2 combines with J gene TRBJ1-4; TRBD1 agrees at 7 bases. Per germline, CDR1 SNHLY and CDR2 FYNNEI. V shed 5 bases, J shed 0 bases, and the junction held 3 bases outside the gene matches. The CDR3 extends over 15 amino acids.

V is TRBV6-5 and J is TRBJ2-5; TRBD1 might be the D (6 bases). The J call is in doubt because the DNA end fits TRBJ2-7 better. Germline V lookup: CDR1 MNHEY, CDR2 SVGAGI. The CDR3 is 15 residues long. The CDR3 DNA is TGTGCCAGCAGTTATTCACAGGGACGGAACTACGAGCAGTACTTC. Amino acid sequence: CASSYSQGRNYEQYF.

The CDR3 DNA sequence: TGTGCCAGCAGTTTATTGGAAGGGGGAGATACGCAGTATTTT. Translation: CASSLLEGGDTQYF. This chain links TRBV27 with TRBJ2-3; D is perhaps TRBD1 (6 bases). V lost 1 base and J lost 5, with 10 bases in between. Germline CDR1 MNHEY, CDR2 SMNVEV (reference sequence). The CDR3 is 14 amino acids.

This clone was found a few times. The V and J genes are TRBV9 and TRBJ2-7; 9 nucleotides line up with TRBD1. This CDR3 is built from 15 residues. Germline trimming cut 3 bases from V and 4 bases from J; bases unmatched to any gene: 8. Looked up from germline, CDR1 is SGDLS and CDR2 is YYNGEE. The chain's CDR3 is CASSAGGQGFYEQYF. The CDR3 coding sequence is TGTGCCAGCAGCGCCGGGGGACAGGGTTTTTACGAGCAGTACTTC.

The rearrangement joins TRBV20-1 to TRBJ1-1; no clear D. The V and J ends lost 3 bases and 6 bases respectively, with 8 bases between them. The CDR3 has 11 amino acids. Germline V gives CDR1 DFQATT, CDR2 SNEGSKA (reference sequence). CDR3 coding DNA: TGCAGTGCTAGGTCACCGGCTGAAGCTTTCTTT. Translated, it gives CSARSPAEAFF.

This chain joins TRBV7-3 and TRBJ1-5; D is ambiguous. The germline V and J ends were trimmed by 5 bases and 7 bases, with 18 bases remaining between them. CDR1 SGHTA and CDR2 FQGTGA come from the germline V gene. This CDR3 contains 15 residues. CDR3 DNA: TGTGCCAGCAGCCCCTGGAGGAGCGGAGGCCAGCCCCAGCATTTT. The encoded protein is CASSPWRSGGQPQHF.

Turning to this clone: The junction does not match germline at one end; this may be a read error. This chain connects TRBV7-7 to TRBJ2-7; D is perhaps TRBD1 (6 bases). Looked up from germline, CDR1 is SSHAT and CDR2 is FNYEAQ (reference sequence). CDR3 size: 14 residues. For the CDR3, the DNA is TGTGCTAGCAGCCAGGGAACCGAGGGGGACGAGCAGTACTTC. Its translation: CASSQGTEGDEQYF.

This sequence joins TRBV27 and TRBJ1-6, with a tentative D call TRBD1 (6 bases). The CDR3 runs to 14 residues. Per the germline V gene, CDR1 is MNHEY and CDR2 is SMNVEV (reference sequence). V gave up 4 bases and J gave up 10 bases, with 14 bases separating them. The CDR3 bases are TGTGCCAGCAGTTCCCCGACAGGCTCCTCACCCCTCCACTTT. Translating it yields CASSSPTGSSPLHF.

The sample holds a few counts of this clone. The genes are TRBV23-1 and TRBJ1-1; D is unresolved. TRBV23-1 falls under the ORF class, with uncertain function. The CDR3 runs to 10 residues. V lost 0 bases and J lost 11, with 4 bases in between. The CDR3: CASSQSEAFF. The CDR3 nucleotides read TGCGCCAGCAGTCAATCGGAGGCTTTCTTT.

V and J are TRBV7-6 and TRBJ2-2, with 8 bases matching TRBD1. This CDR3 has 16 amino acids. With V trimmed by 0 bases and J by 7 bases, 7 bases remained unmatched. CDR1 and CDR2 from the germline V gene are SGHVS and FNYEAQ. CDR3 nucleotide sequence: TGTGCCAGCAGCTTAGCCCCGGACAGGGACGTCGGGGAGCTGTTTTTT. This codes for CASSLAPDRDVGELFF.

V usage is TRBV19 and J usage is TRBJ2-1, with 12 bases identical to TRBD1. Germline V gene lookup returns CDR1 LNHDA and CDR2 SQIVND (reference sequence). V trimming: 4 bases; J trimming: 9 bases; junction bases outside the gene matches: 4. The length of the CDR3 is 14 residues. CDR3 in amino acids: CASSKGTGGGEQFF. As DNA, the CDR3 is TGTGCCAGTAGTAAGGGGACAGGGGGCGGTGAGCAGTTCTTC.

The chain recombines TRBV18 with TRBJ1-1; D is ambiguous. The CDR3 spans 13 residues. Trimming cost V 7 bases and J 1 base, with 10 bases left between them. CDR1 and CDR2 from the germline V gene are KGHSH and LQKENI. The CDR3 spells CASYRRENTEAFF. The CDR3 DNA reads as TGTGCCAGCTACCGCCGGGAGAACACTGAAGCTTTCTTT.

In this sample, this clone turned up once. Written as DNA, the CDR3 is TGTGCCAGCAGCTTAGAGGCAGGGAACACTGAAGCTTTCTTT. It codes for CASSLEAGNTEAFF. The rearrangement links TRBV7-2 to TRBJ1-1; D unclear. The ends were cut back, 1 base at V and 1 base at J, with 7 bases in the middle. This CDR3 comprises 14 residues. Per the germline V gene, CDR1 is SGHTA and CDR2 is FQGNSA.

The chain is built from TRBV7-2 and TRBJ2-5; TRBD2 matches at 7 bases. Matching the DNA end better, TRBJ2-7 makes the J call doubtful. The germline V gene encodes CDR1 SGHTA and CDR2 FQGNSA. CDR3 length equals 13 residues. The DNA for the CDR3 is TGTGCCAGCAGCTCTGGACTAGACTACGAGCAGTACTTC. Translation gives CASSSGLDYEQYF.

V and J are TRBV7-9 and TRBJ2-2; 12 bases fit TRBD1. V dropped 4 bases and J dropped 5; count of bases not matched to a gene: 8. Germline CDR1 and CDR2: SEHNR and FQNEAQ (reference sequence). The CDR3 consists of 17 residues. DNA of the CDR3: TGTGCCAGCAGCTCATATCCGGGACAGGGGGCGACCGGGGAGCTGTTTTTT. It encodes CASSSYPGQGATGELFF. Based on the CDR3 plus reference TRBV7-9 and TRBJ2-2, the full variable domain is DTGVSQNPRHKITKRGQNVTFRCDPISEHNRLYWYRQTLGQGPEFLTYFQNEAQLEKSRLLSDRFSAERPKGSFSTLEIQRTEQGDSAMYLCASSSYPGQGATGELFFGEGSRLTVL.

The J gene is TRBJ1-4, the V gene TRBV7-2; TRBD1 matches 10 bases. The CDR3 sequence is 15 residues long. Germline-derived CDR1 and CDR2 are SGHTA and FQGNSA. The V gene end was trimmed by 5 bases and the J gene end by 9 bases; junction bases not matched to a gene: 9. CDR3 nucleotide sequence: TGTGCCAGCAGCCTCGACAGGGGGCCAACCCAAAAACTGTTTTTT. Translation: CASSLDRGPTQKLFF.

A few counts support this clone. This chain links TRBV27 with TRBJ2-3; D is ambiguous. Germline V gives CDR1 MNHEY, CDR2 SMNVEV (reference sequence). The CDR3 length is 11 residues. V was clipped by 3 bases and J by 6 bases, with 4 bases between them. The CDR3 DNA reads TGTGCCAGCAGTTTGAGGGATACGCAGTATTTT. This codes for CASSLRDTQYF.

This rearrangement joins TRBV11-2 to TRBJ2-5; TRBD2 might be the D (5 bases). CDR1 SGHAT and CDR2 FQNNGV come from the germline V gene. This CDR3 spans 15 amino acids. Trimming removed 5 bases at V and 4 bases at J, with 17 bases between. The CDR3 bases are TGTGCCAGCAGCGGAGGTGGGGTCCTCGGAGAGACCCAGTACTTC. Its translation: CASSGGGVLGETQYF.

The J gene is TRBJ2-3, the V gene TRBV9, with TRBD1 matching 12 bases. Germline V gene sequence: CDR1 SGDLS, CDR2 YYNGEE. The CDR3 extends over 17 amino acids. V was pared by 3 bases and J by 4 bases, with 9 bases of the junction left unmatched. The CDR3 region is CASSAPGTGGPPDTQYF. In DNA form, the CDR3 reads TGTGCCAGCAGCGCGCCGGGGACAGGGGGCCCTCCAGATACGCAGTATTTT. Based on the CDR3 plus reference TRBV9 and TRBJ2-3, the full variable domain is DSGVTQTPKHLITATGQRVTLRCSPRSGDLSVYWYQQSLDQGLQFLIQYYNGEERAKGNILERFSAQQFPDLHSELNLSSLELGDSALYFCASSAPGTGGPPDTQYFGPGTRLTVL.

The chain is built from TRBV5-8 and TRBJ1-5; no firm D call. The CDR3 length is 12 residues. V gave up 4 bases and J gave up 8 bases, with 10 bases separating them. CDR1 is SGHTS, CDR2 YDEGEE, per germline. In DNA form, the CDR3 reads TGTGCCAGCAGCCCCCCCAGGAAGCCCCAGCATTTT. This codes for CASSPPRKPQHF.

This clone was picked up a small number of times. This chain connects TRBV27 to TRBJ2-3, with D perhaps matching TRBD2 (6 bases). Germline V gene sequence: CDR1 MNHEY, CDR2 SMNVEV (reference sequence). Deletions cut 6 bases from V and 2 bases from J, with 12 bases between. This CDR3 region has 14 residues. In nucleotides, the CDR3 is TGTGCCAGCAGGCGGGGCGGGTACACAGATACGCAGTATTTT. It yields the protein CASRRGGYTDTQYF.

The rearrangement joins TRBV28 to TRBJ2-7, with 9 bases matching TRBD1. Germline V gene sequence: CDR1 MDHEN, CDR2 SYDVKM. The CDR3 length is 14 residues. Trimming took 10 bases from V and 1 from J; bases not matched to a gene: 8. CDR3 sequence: CATLPGQGSYEQYF. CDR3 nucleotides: TGTGCCACTCTACCCGGACAGGGGTCCTACGAGCAGTACTTC.

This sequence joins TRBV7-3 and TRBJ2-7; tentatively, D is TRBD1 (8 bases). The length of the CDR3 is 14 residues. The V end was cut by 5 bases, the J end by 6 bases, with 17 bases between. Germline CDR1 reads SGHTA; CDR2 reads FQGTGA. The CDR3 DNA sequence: TGTGCCAGCAGCCCCACAGGGGGGAGGGCCGAGCAGTACTTC. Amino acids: CASSPTGGRAEQYF.

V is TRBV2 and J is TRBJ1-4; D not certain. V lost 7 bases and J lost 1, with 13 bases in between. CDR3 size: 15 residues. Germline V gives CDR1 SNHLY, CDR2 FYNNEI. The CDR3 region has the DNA TGTGCCAGCATTGGAGGGCCTGGAACTAATGAAAAACTGTTTTTT. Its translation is CASIGGPGTNEKLFF.

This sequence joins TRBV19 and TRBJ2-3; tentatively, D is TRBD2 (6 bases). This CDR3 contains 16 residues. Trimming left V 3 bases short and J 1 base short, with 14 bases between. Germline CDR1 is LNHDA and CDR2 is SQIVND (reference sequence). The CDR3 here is CASSMLGGKGTDTQYF. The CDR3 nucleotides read TGTGCCAGTAGTATGTTGGGCGGGAAGGGCACAGATACGCAGTATTTT.

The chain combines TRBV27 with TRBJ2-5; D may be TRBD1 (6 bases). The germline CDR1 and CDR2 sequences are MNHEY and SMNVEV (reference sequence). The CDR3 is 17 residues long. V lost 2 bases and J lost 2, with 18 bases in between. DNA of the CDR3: TGTGCCAGCAGTTTACGTGCGACAGGCAGGAAACAAGAGACCCAGTACTTC. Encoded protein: CASSLRATGRKQETQYF.